This entry lists 21 T cell receptor beta chains sequenced from one sample in a study of OX40 agonist ivuxolimab in advanced cancers. This table comes from immunoSEQ multiplex PCR, and its TCRdb copy is limited to in-frame clones, with some not included. The sample yields approximately 110,000 clones, 85% to 95% seen once. The sequences come from CD4+ or CD8+ T cells sorted from blood, collected in a trial of the OX40 agonist ivuxolimab. The receptors were sampled from an adult with an advanced solid tumor such as melanoma, head and neck, liver or kidney cancer.

Only a few counts were recorded for this clone. The rearrangement links TRBV6-1 to TRBJ1-5; D gene uncertain. Trimming took off 8 bases at V and 0 bases at J, with 11 bases between the two ends. Germline loops: CDR1 MNHNS, CDR2 SASEGT. CDR3 length: 14 amino acids. This CDR3 is CASRRPNSNQPQHF. Here the CDR3 DNA reads TGTGCCAGCCGCCGCCCTAATAGCAATCAGCCCCAGCATTTT.

This chain uses TRBV6-5 with TRBJ2-7, with D perhaps TRBD2 (5 bases). The germline V gene encodes CDR1 MNHEY and CDR2 SVGAGI. CDR3 length equals 15 residues. Trimming removed 6 bases from V and 2 bases from J, with 17 bases in between. CDR3 in DNA: TGTGCCAGCAGCCCTAGGAGGACGGCAACCTACGAGCAGTACTTC. It yields the protein CASSPRRTATYEQYF.

The V gene is TRBV28, the J gene TRBJ1-2; possible D gene TRBD1, 5 bases. With 9 bases removed from V and 7 bases from J, the gap between germline ends came to 18 bases. The CDR3 loop spans 13 amino acids. Germline lookup yields CDR1 MDHEN and CDR2 SYDVKM. The CDR3 sequence is CASSGTASLGYTF. CDR3 bases: TGTGCCAGTTCGGGGACGGCGTCTCTTGGCTACACCTTC.

This chain connects TRBV2 to TRBJ1-2; D unresolved. CDR1 and CDR2 (germline): SNHLY, FYNNEI. The CDR3 has 12 residues. With 5 bases removed from V and 2 bases from J, the gap between germline ends came to 6 bases. DNA of the CDR3: TGTGCCAGCAGTTCCCGAAACTATGGCTACACCTTC. Translating it yields CASSSRNYGYTF.

The V gene is TRBV11-3, the J gene TRBJ2-3, with 12 bases fitting TRBD2. V shed 4 bases and J 2 bases; nucleotides not matched to a gene: 7. The CDR3 is 17 residues long. From germline, CDR1 is SGHNT and CDR2 YENEEA. In DNA, the CDR3 is TGTGCCAGCAGCTCCGGACTAGCGGGATCCCCCACAGATACGCAGTATTTT. It encodes CASSSGLAGSPTDTQYF.

The chain combines TRBV28 with TRBJ1-1; D uncertain. There are 14 residues in the CDR3. Trimming removed 2 bases at V and 1 base at J, with 8 bases between. Germline loops: CDR1 MDHEN, CDR2 SYDVKM. The CDR3 loop is CASSLGGTNTEAFF. CDR3 DNA: TGTGCCAGCAGTTTAGGAGGCACGAACACTGAAGCTTTCTTT.

This sequence joins TRBV6-1 and TRBJ1-5; TRBD1 agrees at 7 bases. V was pared by 7 bases and J by 3 bases, with 9 bases of the junction left unmatched. Looked up from germline, CDR1 is MNHNS and CDR2 is SASEGT. The CDR3 runs 15 residues. CDR3 amino acids: CASKEIDRANQPQHF. In nucleotides, the CDR3 is TGTGCCAGCAAGGAAATCGACAGGGCCAATCAGCCCCAGCATTTT.

This rearrangement joins TRBV7-9 to TRBJ1-1; D gene unclear. V lost 5 bases to trimming and J lost 3 bases, with 10 bases between them. The CDR3 covers 13 residues. Per the germline V gene, CDR1 is SEHNR and CDR2 is FQNEAQ (reference sequence). CDR3 bases: TGTGCCAGCAGCCCGAGGAGGGACACTGAAGCTTTCTTT. Protein product: CASSPRRDTEAFF.

The chain is built from TRBV15 and TRBJ1-1, with unresolved D. The CDR3 spans 11 residues. Germline CDR1 and CDR2: LNHNV and YYDKDF (reference sequence). V lost 0 bases and J 5 bases, leaving 1 base between the germline ends. CDR3 in amino acids: CATSRETEAFF. The CDR3 DNA reads as TGTGCCACCAGCAGAGAGACTGAAGCTTTCTTT.

The chain uses TRBV19 and TRBJ2-5, with 7 bases identical to TRBD2. The CDR3 sequence is 16 residues long. Germline lookup yields CDR1 LNHDA and CDR2 SQIVND (reference sequence). J lost 1 base, V lost 1 base, and 6 bases had no gene match. The CDR3 region has the DNA TGTGCCAGTAGTATAGCCCTCAAGCGGGGCCAAGAGACCCAGTACTTC. It yields the protein CASSIALKRGQETQYF.

The chain employs TRBV2 and TRBJ1-1; the D is unclear. The germline V gene encodes CDR1 SNHLY and CDR2 FYNNEI. The CDR3 has 15 residues. Trimming cost V 4 bases and J 4 bases, with 16 bases left between them. The CDR3: CASSVIRGSVTEAFF. The CDR3 region has the DNA TGTGCCAGCAGTGTCATACGAGGGTCAGTCACTGAAGCTTTCTTT.

The V gene is TRBV4-1, the J gene TRBJ2-1, with TRBD2 matching 11 bases. The CDR3 length is 16 residues. V gave up 1 base and J gave up 2 bases; unmatched junction bases: 1. From germline, CDR1 is MGHRA and CDR2 YSYEKL. The CDR3 coding sequence is TGCGCCAGCAGCCAAGCGACTAGCGGGACCTACAATGAGCAGTTCTTC. Its translation: CASSQATSGTYNEQFF.

The chain combines TRBV28 with TRBJ1-3; 7 bases map to TRBD1. In germline, CDR1 is MDHEN, CDR2 SYDVKM. The length of the CDR3 is 17 residues. The J segment lost 2 bases and the V segment lost 5 bases, leaving 12 bases of the junction unmatched. CDR3 coding DNA: TGTGCCAGCAGTATCCCCCAGGGGGAGCTGGCTGGAAACACCATATATTTT. As protein: CASSIPQGELAGNTIYF. Full variable domain (remainder filled in from reference TRBV28 and TRBJ1-3): DVKVTQSSRYLVKRTGEKVFLECVQDMDHENMFWYRQDPGLGLRLIYFSYDVKMKEKGDIPEGYSVSREKKERFSLILESASTNQTSMYLCASSIPQGELAGNTIYFGEGSWLTVV.

The chain couples TRBV19 to TRBJ2-1, with 8 nucleotides matching TRBD2. CDR3 length: 16 amino acids. Germline CDR1 LNHDA, CDR2 SQIVND (reference sequence). V shed 5 bases and J 0 bases; nucleotides not matched to a gene: 6. The CDR3 nucleotides read TGTGCCAGTAGTTACGGGGGGGCCGGCTCCTACAATGAGCAGTTCTTC. Residues: CASSYGGAGSYNEQFF.

V gene TRBV25-1 combines with J gene TRBJ1-1, with 8 bases aligning to TRBD1. The germline V gene encodes CDR1 MGHDK and CDR2 SYGVNS. Trimming cost V 3 bases and J 2 bases; bases outside gene matches: 5. CDR3 length: 15 residues. The CDR3 nucleotides read TGTGCCAGCAGTGATCGACAGGGGTATAACACTGAAGCTTTCTTT. Amino acids: CASSDRQGYNTEAFF. The whole variable domain, remainder taken from reference TRBV25-1 and TRBJ1-1, is EADIYQTPRYLVIGTGKKITLECSQTMGHDKMYWYQQDPGMELHLIHYSYGVNSTEKGDLSSESTVSRIRTEHFPLTLESARPSHTSQYLCASSDRQGYNTEAFFGQGTRLTVV.

This chain uses TRBV6-1 with TRBJ2-1; 7 bases fit TRBD2. CDR3 length equals 16 residues. Germline-derived CDR1 and CDR2 are MNHNS and SASEGT. V lost 2 bases to trimming and J lost 1 base; unmatched junction nucleotides: 5. Here the CDR3 reads CASSEMLAVSYNEQFF. The CDR3 DNA sequence: TGTGCCAGCAGTGAAATGCTAGCGGTGTCCTACAATGAGCAGTTCTTC.

This chain links TRBV5-1 with TRBJ2-2; D possibly corresponds to TRBD1 (6 bases). Germline V gene sequence: CDR1 SGHRS, CDR2 YFSETQ. This CDR3 spans 15 amino acids. V gave up 0 bases and J gave up 5 bases, with 11 bases separating them. The DNA for the CDR3 is TGCGCCAGCAGCTTGGCAGACAGGACTACCGGGGAGCTGTTTTTT. This gives the protein CASSLADRTTGELFF.

The CDR3 bases are TGTGCCAGCAGCTTAGGTCCGACGGGAGGAGGCCAAGAGACCCAGTACTTC. Amino acid sequence: CASSLGPTGGGQETQYF. V and J are TRBV7-6 and TRBJ2-5, with 7 bases identical to TRBD2. CDR3 size: 17 residues. V lost 1 base to trimming and J lost 1 base; unmatched junction nucleotides: 9. The germline V gene encodes CDR1 SGHVS and CDR2 FNYEAQ.

The J gene is TRBJ1-2, the V gene TRBV2, with 9 bases aligning to TRBD1. J was trimmed by 3 bases and V by 8 bases; bases with no gene match: 4. This CDR3 is 13 amino acids long. CDR1 is SNHLY and CDR2 is FYNNEI in the germline V gene. CDR3 DNA sequence: TGTGCCAGCCGCGGGGACAGGGACTATGGCTACACCTTC. Translating gives CASRGDRDYGYTF.

The V call is TRBV5-1, the J call TRBJ1-1; D is ambiguous. Deletions cut 2 bases from V and 2 bases from J, with 10 bases between. The CDR3 is 14 residues long. Per germline, CDR1 SGHRS and CDR2 YFSETQ. The CDR3 is CASSFQILNTEAFF. The DNA of the CDR3 is TGCGCCAGCAGCTTTCAGATCTTAAACACTGAAGCTTTCTTT.

The chain couples TRBV6-5 to TRBJ1-1; 9 bases match TRBD1. The V and J ends lost 7 bases and 6 bases, in that order; junction bases with no gene match: 9. CDR1 is MNHEY and CDR2 is SVGAGI in the germline V gene. The CDR3 has 14 residues. The CDR3 coding sequence is TGTGCCAGCATGACGAGGACAGGGGATGCTGAAGCTTTCTTT. Its translation is CASMTRTGDAEAFF.